This TCR beta chain emerged from a study of human T cells and chemical hapten exposure. At the level of the study: Upper inner arm skin measuring roughly 2 cm by roughly 2 cm received 2% DPC for sensitization. The study, taken as a whole, reports: Sensitization with DPC brought no change to TCRs above 1 in 1000 in frequency.

The CDR3 sequence is 14 residues long. CDR1 and CDR2 (germline): SGHTA, FQGNSA. Trimming cost V 5 bases and J 4 bases; bases outside gene matches: 4. Time point here: patch test 1, 2 weeks after DPC sensitization. Regarding treatment: therapeutic diphenylcyclopropenone sensitization with weekly scalp DPC. Extraction of total RNA was performed on unfractionated whole blood. With regard to this clonotype: Antigen: not known.

TCRdb re-called the RACE reads with MiXCR, one entry per CDR3 protein. The table records about 90,000 distinct CDR3 sequences, 10% of them present only once. The gene calls are TRBV7-2 and TRBJ1-1; 10 nucleotides match TRBD1. Sequenced material: whole blood, taken in connection with sensitization to the hapten diphenylcyclopropenone (DPC). The receptor comes from a man aged 35 to 55 with alopecia areata. Some clones in this sample may be carry-over from other donors' samples. CDR3 bases: TGTGCCAGCAGCGCCGACAGGGGGCCCACTGAAGCTTTCTTT. As protein: CASSADRGPTEAFF.